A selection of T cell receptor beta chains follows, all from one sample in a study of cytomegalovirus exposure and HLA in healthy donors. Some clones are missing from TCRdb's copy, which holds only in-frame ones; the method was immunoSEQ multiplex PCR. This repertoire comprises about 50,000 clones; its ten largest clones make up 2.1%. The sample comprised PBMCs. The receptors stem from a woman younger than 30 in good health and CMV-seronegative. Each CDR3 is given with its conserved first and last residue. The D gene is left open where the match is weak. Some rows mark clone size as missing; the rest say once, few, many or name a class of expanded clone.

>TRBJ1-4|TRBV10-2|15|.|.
TGCGCCAGCATTGGGTATGAAACAGGGAATGAAAAACTGTTTTTT
CASIGYETGNEKLFF
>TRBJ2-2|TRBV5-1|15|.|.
TGCGCCAGCAGCTCGGGCAGGGTGGAGACCGGGGAGCTGTTTTTT
CASSSGRVETGELFF
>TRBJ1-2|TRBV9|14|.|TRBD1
TGTGCCAGCAGCGTAGTGCACAGGGGCTATGGCTACACCTTC
CASSVVHRGYGYTF
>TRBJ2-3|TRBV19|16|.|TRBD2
TGTGCCAGTAGTACTGGGACTAGCCCTAGCACAGATACGCAGTATTTT
CASSTGTSPSTDTQYF
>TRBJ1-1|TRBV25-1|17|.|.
TGTGCCAGCAGTGAATGGGGCGGGATTTATATGAACACTGAAGCTTTCTTT
CASSEWGGIYMNTEAFF
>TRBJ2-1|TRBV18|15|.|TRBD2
TGTGCCAGCTCACCACCTAGCGGGAGGGCCAATGAGCAGTTCTTC
CASSPPSGRANEQFF
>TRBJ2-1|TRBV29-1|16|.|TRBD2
TGCAGCGTCACCGGGACTACTTCGAGCTCCTACAATGAGCAGTTCTTC
CSVTGTTSSSYNEQFF
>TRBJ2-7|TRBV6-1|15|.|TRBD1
TGTGCCAGCGATACAACAGGGGGGCTCGCCTACGAGCAGTACTTC
CASDTTGGLAYEQYF
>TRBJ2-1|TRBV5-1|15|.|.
TGCGCCAGCAGCTTGGCCAGAAACTCCTACAATGAGCAGTTCTTC
CASSLARNSYNEQFF
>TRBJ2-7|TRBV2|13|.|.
TGTGCCAGCAGTGAGGAGGATCCTCGTTGGCGGTACTTC
CASSEEDPRWRYF
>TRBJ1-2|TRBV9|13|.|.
TGTGCCAGCAGCGAGTCGGGGGGACTTGGCTACACCTTC
CASSESGGLGYTF
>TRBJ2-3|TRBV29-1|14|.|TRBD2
TGCAGCGTACTAGCGGGGGGCCACACAGATACGCAGTATTTT
CSVLAGGHTDTQYF
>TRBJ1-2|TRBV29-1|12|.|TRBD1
TGCAGCGGGGCGACAGGGAACTATGGCTACACCTTC
CSGATGNYGYTF
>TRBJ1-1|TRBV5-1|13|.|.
TGCGCCAGCAGTCCCGAAGGACAGACTGAAGCTTTCTTT
CASSPEGQTEAFF
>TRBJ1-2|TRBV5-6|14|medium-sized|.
TGTGCCAGCAGCTCCTGGCTTGTTTTCCATGGCTACACCTTC
CASSSWLVFHGYTF
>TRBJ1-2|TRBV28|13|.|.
TGTGCCAGTTGGGGGAGGAGGACCTATGGCTACACCTTC
CASWGRRTYGYTF
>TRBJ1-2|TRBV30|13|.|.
TGTGCCCGGACCGCAGGACTAGGGTATGGCTACACCTTC
CARTAGLGYGYTF
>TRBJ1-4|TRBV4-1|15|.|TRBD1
TGCGCCAGCAGCCAAAGATTGACAGGGGGGGAAAAACTGTTTTTT
CASSQRLTGGEKLFF